One sample yielded the 9 T cell receptor beta chains listed below, sequenced in a study of CD8+ T cells in alopecia areata. Following extraction, RNA underwent reverse transcription to cDNA, which served as the sequencing template. Only in-frame clones appear in the TCRdb table, and some are missing; sequencing was by immunoSEQ multiplex PCR. The table records about 250,000 clones, around two thirds of them present only once. Sequenced material: CD4+ T cells sorted from blood, taken at week 0. The receptors here all came from a human donor with alopecia areata.

This sequence joins TRBV9 and TRBJ1-2; the D gene is possibly TRBD1 (5 bases). Germline-derived CDR1 and CDR2 are SGDLS and YYNGEE. This CDR3 has 14 amino acids. V gave up 3 bases and J gave up 6 bases, with 15 bases separating them. CDR3 DNA: TGTGCCAGCAGCGACAACTCAGGGTGGGATGGCTACACCTTC. It specifies CASSDNSGWDGYTF.

This clone was seen only a few times. The V gene is TRBV30, the J gene TRBJ1-2; TRBD1 might be the D (5 bases). Germline values: CDR1 GTSNPN, CDR2 SVGIG (reference sequence). The V end lost 3 bases, the J end lost 2 bases, and 10 bases lay between the germline ends. This CDR3 has 13 residues. The CDR3: CAWRPTENYGYTF. CDR3 bases: TGTGCCTGGAGGCCGACAGAAAACTATGGCTACACCTTC.

Note on this clone: Other DNA sequences in the same sample also yield this CDR3. This chain uses TRBV5-1 with TRBJ2-5, with D unresolved. The germline CDR1 and CDR2 sequences are SGHRS and YFSETQ. The V end lost 0 bases, the J end lost 5 bases, and 5 bases lay between the germline ends. This CDR3 region has 12 residues. The CDR3 here is CASSLGRETQYF. DNA of the CDR3: TGCGCCAGCAGCTTGGGCCGGGAGACCCAGTACTTC.

V is TRBV6-5 and J is TRBJ2-3; a weak D match, TRBD2 (7 bases). Germline V gene data show CDR1 as MNHEY and CDR2 as SVGAGI. Deletions cut 3 bases from V and 0 bases from J, with 13 bases between. This CDR3 region has 16 residues. Here the CDR3 reads CASSYGRGPSTDTQYF. The CDR3 region has the DNA TGTGCCAGCAGTTATGGGCGGGGGCCTAGCACAGATACGCAGTATTTT.

V gene TRBV30 combines with J gene TRBJ2-3, with D hard to call. The CDR3 is 12 amino acids. Deletions cut 4 bases from V and 6 bases from J, with 11 bases between. Germline assignment: CDR1 GTSNPN and CDR2 SVGIG (reference sequence). In DNA, the CDR3 is TGTGCCTGGAAAAAAGGCCGGGATACGCAGTATTTT. It specifies CAWKKGRDTQYF.

J is TRBJ2-3 and V is TRBV5-1; D is unresolved. Trimming stripped 0 bases from V and 0 bases from J, with 8 bases between. The CDR3 extends over 15 amino acids. Germline loops: CDR1 SGHRS, CDR2 YFSETQ. CDR3 sequence: CASSLGETSTDTQYF. The CDR3 coding sequence is TGCGCCAGCAGCTTGGGTGAAACTAGCACAGATACGCAGTATTTT.

The V gene is TRBV6-5, the J gene TRBJ2-6; D may be TRBD1 or TRBD2 (6 bases each). The V end lost 7 bases, the J end lost 2 bases, and 12 bases lay between the germline ends. The CDR3 extends over 15 amino acids. CDR1 is MNHEY, CDR2 SVGAGI, per germline. This chain's CDR3 is CASNGGLTGANVLTF. For the CDR3, the DNA is TGTGCCAGCAACGGGGGCCTCACTGGGGCCAACGTCCTGACTTTC.

The chain employs TRBV12-5 and TRBJ2-7, with D unresolved. The germline gives CDR1 LGHNT, CDR2 FRNRAP. CDR3 length: 11 amino acids. V lost 1 base, J lost 5 bases, and 3 bases lay in between. CDR3 nucleotide sequence: TGTGCTAGTGGTTTGGGCCACGAGCAGTACTTC. It yields the protein CASGLGHEQYF. Looking up the rest from reference TRBV12-5 and TRBJ2-7 gives the full variable domain: DARVTQTPRHKVTEMGQEVTMRCQPILGHNTVFWYRQTMMQGLELLAYFRNRAPLDDSGMPKDRFSAEMPDATLATLKIQPSEPRDSAVYFCASGLGHEQYFGPGTRLTVT.

The CDR3 nucleotides read TGCAGCGTTGCGGGAGGGACCCACGAGCAGTACTTC. It translates to CSVAGGTHEQYF. The chain couples TRBV29-1 to TRBJ2-7; 8 bases line up with TRBD2. The ends lost 4 bases at V and 5 bases at J; junction bases unmatched: 4. The germline gives CDR1 SQVTM, CDR2 ANQGSEA. The length of the CDR3 is 12 residues.